These 6 T cell receptor beta chains share one sample of origin, sequenced in a study of long-term antiretroviral therapy in people with HIV. Survey-level resolution applied to immunoSEQ assay v3.0. Produced via immunoSEQ multiplex PCR; TCRdb's table is partial and in-frame only. Of 25,000 to 35,000 clones in the sample, over 75% were seen once. This material consisted of unsorted PBMCs, taken 2 years after starting antiretroviral therapy. Receptors originate from a middle-aged man with HIV.

The rearrangement uses TRBV27 and TRBJ1-5, with a tentative D call TRBD1 (5 bases). V was pared by 2 bases and J by 7 bases, with 12 bases between. CDR1 MNHEY and CDR2 SMNVEV come from the germline V gene (reference sequence). This CDR3 comprises 14 residues. The DNA for the CDR3 is TGTGCCAGCAGTTTAAGGGGATCTTGGCAGCCCCAGCATTTT. Amino acids: CASSLRGSWQPQHF.

The chain is built from TRBV7-2 and TRBJ1-6; the match to TRBD1 covers 7 bases. CDR1 and CDR2 from the germline V gene are SGHTA and FQGNSA. The CDR3 sequence is 14 residues long. After removal of 4 bases from V and 6 bases from J, the junction contained 3 bases not matched to a gene. CDR3 region: CASSSGQLNSPLHF. The CDR3 DNA sequence: TGTGCCAGCAGCTCGGGACAGCTTAATTCACCCCTCCACTTT.

The rearrangement links TRBV2 to TRBJ2-3; TRBD2 matches at 7 bases. J was trimmed by 1 base and V by 7 bases; bases with no gene match: 5. The germline V gene encodes CDR1 SNHLY and CDR2 FYNNEI. This CDR3 has 14 residues. The CDR3 nucleotides are TGTGCCAGCAATGGGGGGGTCCGCACAGATACGCAGTATTTT. This translates into CASNGGVRTDTQYF.

The chain combines TRBV5-4 with TRBJ2-6; TRBD1 aligns across 10 bases. Trimming at V came to 4 bases and at J to 2 bases, leaving 9 bases not matched to a gene. The germline gives CDR1 SGHNT, CDR2 YYREEE (reference sequence). The CDR3 length is 18 residues. In nucleotides, the CDR3 is TGTGCCAGCAGCCGTACGGGACAGGGGAGGGCTGGGGCCAACGTCCTGACTTTC. Translating it yields CASSRTGQGRAGANVLTF.

This clone was observed once. The V call is TRBV19, the J call TRBJ2-5; no clear D gene. V lost 4 bases and J 5 bases, leaving 11 bases between the germline ends. The CDR3 totals 13 residues. Looked up from germline, CDR1 is LNHDA and CDR2 is SQIVND (reference sequence). The CDR3 DNA sequence: TGTGCCAGTAGTACGGTTTTAGGGGAGACCCAGTACTTC. Its protein is CASSTVLGETQYF. The variable domain in full, with the rest retrieved from reference TRBV19 and TRBJ2-5, is DGGITQSPKYLFRKEGQNVTLSCEQNLNHDAMYWYRQDPGQGLRLIYYSQIVNDFQKGDIAEGYSVSREKKESFPLTVTSAQKNPTAFYLCASSTVLGETQYFGPGTRLLVL.

The rearrangement uses TRBV4-1 and TRBJ2-1; TRBD1 is a possible D gene (6 bases). The CDR3 length is 13 residues. Germline lookup yields CDR1 MGHRA and CDR2 YSYEKL. V was pared by 6 bases and J by 5 bases, with 11 bases between. Written as DNA, the CDR3 is TGCGCCAGCAGAAAGCAGGGGAACAATGAGCAGTTCTTC. Encoded protein: CASRKQGNNEQFF.